These 23 T cell receptor beta chains share one sample of origin, sequenced in a study of Graves' ophthalmopathy and Graves' hyperthyroidism. RNA served as the template for amplifying TCR beta CDR3 regions. The library came from an HTBI-primed first-round RT-PCR and a second-round multiplex PCR. TCRdb passed the multiplex PCR reads through MiXCR, listing each CDR3 protein once. The repertoire holds hundreds of thousands of distinct CDR3 sequences, with around 14% as singletons. Input material: blood. The receptor set was obtained from a woman under 40 with Graves' ophthalmopathy.

This clonotype was picked up many times. V gene TRBV6-1 combines with J gene TRBJ2-5; 16 nucleotides align to TRBD2. Looked up from germline, CDR1 is MNHNS and CDR2 is SASEGT. This CDR3 comprises 15 residues. In DNA form, the CDR3 reads TGTGCATCCGGGACTAGCGGGGGGGTTCTAGAGACCCAGTACTTC. Protein: CASGTSGGVLETQYF.

In this sample, this clonotype turned up many times. The chain has TRBV4-2 and TRBJ2-7; D gene uncertain. The V gene's germline CDR1 is LGHNA and CDR2 YNFKEQ. The CDR3 totals 14 residues. V was shortened by 4 bases and J by 1 base, with 11 bases between the two germline ends. The CDR3 DNA sequence: TGTGCCAGCAGCCCCGCTTCGCGGTCCTACGAGCAGTACTTC. Translating it yields CASSPASRSYEQYF.

A word on this clonotype: Germline is not matched at one junction end, which may reflect a read error. The V and J genes are TRBV12-3 or TRBV12-4 and TRBJ2-5; 7 bases align to TRBD1. CDR3 length: 11 amino acids. The CDR3: CASSQGETKYF. CDR3 bases: TGTGCCAGCAGTCAGGGGGAGACCAAGTACTTC.

This clonotype showed up many times. V and J are TRBV6-1 and TRBJ2-5, with D tentatively TRBD1 (6 bases). This CDR3 region has 16 residues. The germline V gene encodes CDR1 MNHNS and CDR2 SASEGT. Between the trimmed V and J ends, which lost 0 bases and 2 bases, there was a span of 13 bases. The DNA of the CDR3 is TGTGCCAGCAGTGAAGCCGAGGGGCAGGGGCAAGAGACCCAGTACTTC. Residues: CASSEAEGQGQETQYF.

This clonotype was counted many times. This sequence joins TRBV28 and TRBJ2-5; D tentatively fits TRBD1 or TRBD2 (5 bases each). V lost 7 bases to trimming and J lost 1 base, with 10 bases between them. The CDR3 covers 13 residues. Germline V gene lookup returns CDR1 MDHEN and CDR2 SYDVKM. The CDR3 coding sequence is TGTGCCAGCACCGAGGGGCTCCAAGAGACCCAGTACTTC. Encoded protein: CASTEGLQETQYF.

In regard to this clonotype: It may be a read error: a sequence one base away is much more abundant. This chain links TRBV14 with TRBJ1-1; no reliable D call. This CDR3 comprises 15 residues. From germline, CDR1 is SGHDN and CDR2 FVKESK. CDR3 amino acids: CASRQDRAGNTEAFF. The CDR3 DNA sequence: TGTGCCAGCAGACAAGATCGGGCAGGGAACACTGAAGCTTTCTTT.

The V call is TRBV27, the J call TRBJ2-2; tentatively, D is TRBD1 or TRBD2 (5 bases each). The V gene lost 10 bases and the J gene lost 2 bases, with 20 bases spanning the gap. Germline V gives CDR1 MNHEY, CDR2 SMNVEV (reference sequence). This CDR3 has 16 amino acids. CDR3 amino acids: CATTVSGTTNTGELFF. CDR3 coding DNA: TGTGCCACCACGGTCTCCGGGACGACCAACACCGGGGAGCTGTTTTTT.

The chain combines TRBV30 with TRBJ2-2; possibly TRBD2 for D (6 bases). Trimming left V 0 bases short and J 7 bases short, with 9 bases between. This CDR3 contains 13 residues. Germline assignment: CDR1 GTSNPN and CDR2 SVGIG (reference sequence). Here the CDR3 DNA reads TGTGCCTGGAGTGTGGAGGGGATCGGGGAGCTGTTTTTT. It is translated as CAWSVEGIGELFF.

This clonotype has a count of ten or more. The genes are TRBV11-2 and TRBJ1-2; 7 positions agree with TRBD1. J was trimmed by 3 bases and V by 6 bases; bases with no gene match: 16. CDR3 size: 17 residues. Germline CDR1 reads SGHAT; CDR2 reads FQNNGV. For the CDR3, the DNA is TGTGCCAGCAGTTCCGACAGGGCTGAGTTGGTCGACTATGGCTACACCTTC. This translates into CASSSDRAELVDYGYTF.

This clonotype was detected many times. The chain recombines TRBV20-1 with TRBJ2-7, with D possibly TRBD2 on 5 matching bases. Germline CDR1 DFQATT, CDR2 SNEGSKA (reference sequence). The CDR3 length is 10 residues. Trimming took off 6 bases at V and 4 bases at J, with 7 bases between the two ends. The CDR3 DNA sequence: TGCAGTGCAAGGAGGTACGAGCAGTACTTC. Its translation is CSARRYEQYF.

This clonotype was counted ten times or more. The J gene is TRBJ2-2, the V gene TRBV28, with no clear D. The germline gives CDR1 MDHEN, CDR2 SYDVKM. V was shortened by 5 bases and J by 3 bases, with 10 bases between the two germline ends. This CDR3 spans 14 amino acids. The CDR3 nucleotides are TGTGCCAGCAGTCCCCCTAGTGACACCGGGGAGCTGTTTTTT. This encodes CASSPPSDTGELFF.

This clonotype has at least ten counts. The junction departs from germline at one end; a sequencing error may be responsible. The chain links TRBV6-1 to TRBJ2-4, with D perhaps TRBD1 (5 bases). This CDR3 has 15 amino acids. The V gene's germline CDR1 is MNHNS and CDR2 SASEGT. CDR3 DNA: TGTGCCAGCAGCCCAGGGTATGATTCCAAAAACATTAAGTACTTC. This gives the protein CASSPGYDSKNIKYF.

The sample holds many counts of this clonotype. The V and J genes are TRBV6-1 and TRBJ1-5; the match to TRBD1 covers 10 bases. V lost 7 bases and J lost 7; bases outside the gene matches: 13. Germline assignment: CDR1 MNHNS and CDR2 SASEGT. The CDR3 spans 16 residues. In DNA form, the CDR3 reads TGTGCCAGCACTACGATGGGGACAGGGGAACGCCAGCCCCAGCATTTT. Translating gives CASTTMGTGERQPQHF.

This clonotype has ten or more counts. The rearrangement joins TRBV28 to TRBJ2-2, with 9 bases aligning to TRBD2. The CDR3 is 18 residues long. Germline-derived CDR1 and CDR2 are MDHEN and SYDVKM. The ends lost 3 bases at V and 0 bases at J; junction bases unmatched: 8. The CDR3 spells CASSFPPGGRANTGELFF. CDR3 sequence (DNA): TGTGCCAGCAGTTTCCCGCCGGGCGGGAGGGCGAACACCGGGGAGCTGTTTTTT.

At least ten counts were recorded for this clonotype. V and J are TRBV12-3 or TRBV12-4 and TRBJ2-2, with 8 positions matching TRBD1. J gave up 8 bases and V 8 bases, and 4 bases lay outside the gene matches. CDR3 size: 12 residues. The CDR3 protein is CASGQGAGELFF. The CDR3 DNA reads TGTGCCAGCGGGCAGGGGGCGGGGGAGCTGTTTTTT.

The chain joins TRBV20-1 to TRBJ2-5; TRBD2 is a possible D gene (6 bases). CDR3 size: 13 residues. Trimming shortened V by 3 bases and J by 3 bases, and 11 bases separated the two germline ends. Germline V gives CDR1 DFQATT, CDR2 SNEGSKA (reference sequence). The CDR3 spells CSASTPGEETQYF. CDR3 nucleotides: TGCAGTGCTAGTACTCCGGGAGAAGAGACCCAGTACTTC.

Ten or more counts support this clonotype. The rearrangement uses TRBV6-5 and TRBJ1-4; no reliable D call. Germline assignment: CDR1 MNHEY and CDR2 SVGAGI. V gave up 2 bases and J gave up 5 bases, with 6 bases separating them. The CDR3 is 13 residues long. The CDR3 loop is CASSYRYNEKLFF. In DNA, the CDR3 is TGTGCCAGCAGTTACCGGTACAATGAAAAACTGTTTTTT.

The chain joins TRBV9 to TRBJ2-5; D uncertain. Germline assignment: CDR1 SGDLS and CDR2 YYNGEE. This CDR3 region has 13 residues. Trimming pared 4 bases from V and 0 bases from J, leaving 7 bases between. CDR3: CASSRQNQETQYF. The CDR3 DNA reads TGTGCCAGCAGCCGTCAGAACCAAGAGACCCAGTACTTC.

The table lists this clonotype with many counts. The chain couples TRBV7-2 to TRBJ1-6; 9 nucleotides line up with TRBD1. There are 14 residues in the CDR3. V was pared by 2 bases and J by 9 bases, with 2 bases of the junction left unmatched. CDR1 is SGHTA, CDR2 FQGNSA, per germline. CDR3: CASSLTDRGSPLHF. As DNA, the CDR3 is TGTGCCAGCAGCTTAACGGACAGGGGTTCACCCCTCCACTTT.

The chain employs TRBV5-1 and TRBJ2-2, with D possibly being TRBD1 (5 bases). CDR3 length: 16 amino acids. Trimming stripped 4 bases from V and 0 bases from J, with 13 bases between. Germline V gives CDR1 SGHRS, CDR2 YFSETQ. The CDR3 loop reads CASSPDGHANTGELFF. The DNA of the CDR3 is TGCGCCAGCAGCCCCGACGGACACGCGAACACCGGGGAGCTGTTTTTT.

On this clonotype: One junction end disagrees with the germline gene, perhaps due to a read error. V is TRBV6-1 and J is TRBJ1-5; weak D call: TRBD1 (6 bases). The CDR3 extends over 12 amino acids. CDR1 is MNHNS, CDR2 SASEGT, per germline. CDR3 coding DNA: TGTGCCAGCAGGGACAGTTCACAGCCGCAGCATTTT. Residues: CASRDSSQPQHF.

This clonotype was picked up many times. Written as DNA, the CDR3 is TGTGCCAGCAGCTCAAGACAGGGTTGGGGCTACGAGCAGTACTTC. Translation: CASSSRQGWGYEQYF. The chain joins TRBV7-2 to TRBJ2-7; 7 nucleotides agree with TRBD1. Germline CDR1 SGHTA, CDR2 FQGNSA. The CDR3 spans 15 residues. The V segment lost 4 bases and the J segment 3 bases; nucleotides outside the gene matches: 9.

Ten or more counts support this clonotype. The chain recombines TRBV28 with TRBJ2-7; D is possibly TRBD1 (6 bases). The germline V gene encodes CDR1 MDHEN and CDR2 SYDVKM. The CDR3 extends over 13 amino acids. V lost 2 bases and J 4 bases, leaving 9 bases between the germline ends. The CDR3 loop reads CASSLRTVYEQYF. In DNA, the CDR3 is TGTGCCAGCAGTTTAAGGACAGTTTACGAGCAGTACTTC.